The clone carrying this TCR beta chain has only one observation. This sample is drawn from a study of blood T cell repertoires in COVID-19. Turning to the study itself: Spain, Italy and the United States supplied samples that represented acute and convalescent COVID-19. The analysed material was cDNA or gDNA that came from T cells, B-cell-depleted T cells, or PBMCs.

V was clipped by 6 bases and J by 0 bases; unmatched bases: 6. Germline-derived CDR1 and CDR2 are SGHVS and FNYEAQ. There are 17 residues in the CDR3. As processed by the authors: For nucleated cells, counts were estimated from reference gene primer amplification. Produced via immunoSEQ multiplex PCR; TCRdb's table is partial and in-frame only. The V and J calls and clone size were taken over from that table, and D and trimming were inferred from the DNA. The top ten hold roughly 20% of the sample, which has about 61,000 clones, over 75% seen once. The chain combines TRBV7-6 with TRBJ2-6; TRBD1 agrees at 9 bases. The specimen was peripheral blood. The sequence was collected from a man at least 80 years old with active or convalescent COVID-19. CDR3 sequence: CASSRGQGDSGANVLTF. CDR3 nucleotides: TGTGCCAGCAGTCGGGGACAGGGAGACTCTGGGGCCAACGTCCTGACTTTC.